Presented here are 31 T cell receptor beta chains from one specimen sequenced in a study of OX40 agonist ivuxolimab in advanced cancers. The data were produced by immunoSEQ multiplex PCR, yet TCRdb's version contains in-frame clones alone and is incomplete. The sample carries approximately 74,000 clones, 75% to 90% recorded once. The specimen comprised CD4+ or CD8+ T cells sorted from blood, sampled in a trial of the OX40 agonist ivuxolimab. Receptor source: an adult with an advanced solid tumor such as melanoma, head and neck, liver or kidney cancer.

The genes are TRBV5-6 and TRBJ2-7, with 11 nucleotides matching TRBD2. From germline, CDR1 is SGHDT and CDR2 YYEEEE. The CDR3 extends over 15 amino acids. The ends lost 4 bases at V and 5 bases at J; junction bases unmatched: 8. This CDR3 reads CASSRPGLAVNEQYF. The DNA of the CDR3 is TGTGCCAGCAGCCGACCGGGACTAGCGGTCAACGAGCAGTACTTC.

The genes are TRBV5-1 and TRBJ2-7; 11 bases agree with TRBD2. From germline, CDR1 is SGHRS and CDR2 YFSETQ. V shed 5 bases and J 4 bases; nucleotides not matched to a gene: 20. The CDR3 extends over 19 amino acids. The CDR3 DNA reads as TGCGCCAGCAGTCCTAGTAGCGGGAGGGCTCTGGGGGCACTTTACGAGCAGTACTTC. Its protein product is CASSPSSGRALGALYEQYF.

The table lists this clone with a count of one. The chain employs TRBV6-5 and TRBJ1-6, with D uncertain. This CDR3 is built from 13 residues. With 4 bases removed from V and 8 bases from J, the gap between germline ends came to 9 bases. CDR1 MNHEY and CDR2 SVGAGI come from the germline V gene. As DNA, the CDR3 is TGTGCCAGCAGTTCTCCTAGGGATTCACCCCTCCACTTT. Translated: CASSSPRDSPLHF.

The chain recombines TRBV14 with TRBJ2-3; D call uncertain. The germline CDR1 and CDR2 sequences are SGHDN and FVKESK. The CDR3 loop spans 12 amino acids. The ends were cut back, 2 bases at V and 6 bases at J, with 6 bases in the middle. CDR3 DNA sequence: TGTGCCAGCAGCCAATTCCTTGATACGCAGTATTTT. This translates into CASSQFLDTQYF. The full variable domain, completed using reference TRBV14 and TRBJ2-3, is EAGVTQFPSHSVIEKGQTVTLRCDPISGHDNLYWYRRVMGKEIKFLLHFVKESKQDESGMPNNRFLAERTGGTYSTLKVQPAELEDSGVYFCASSQFLDTQYFGPGTRLTVL.

The CDR3 region is CASSFSFDIEGGYEQYF. The CDR3, as DNA: TGCGCCAGCAGCTTCTCCTTCGACATCGAGGGTGGCTACGAGCAGTACTTC. The chain uses TRBV5-1 and TRBJ2-7; possibly TRBD2 for D (5 bases). CDR1 is SGHRS, CDR2 YFSETQ, per germline. The CDR3 consists of 17 residues. The ends were cut back, 2 bases at V and 3 bases at J, with 21 bases in the middle.

The gene calls are TRBV9 and TRBJ1-2; 11 nucleotides match TRBD1. In germline, CDR1 is SGDLS, CDR2 YYNGEE. V shed 4 bases, J shed 4 bases, and the junction held 9 bases outside the gene matches. This CDR3 region has 16 residues. This CDR3 is CASSPRGGQGGYGYTF. The DNA for the CDR3 is TGTGCCAGCAGCCCTCGTGGGGGACAGGGGGGCTATGGCTACACCTTC.

This chain connects TRBV5-1 to TRBJ1-1; the D gene is possibly TRBD1 (5 bases). The germline gives CDR1 SGHRS, CDR2 YFSETQ. The germline V and J ends were trimmed by 5 bases and 7 bases, with 18 bases remaining between them. The CDR3 extends over 14 amino acids. The CDR3 is CASSLPGQKGEAFF. CDR3 bases: TGCGCCAGCAGTCTCCCGGGGCAGAAGGGTGAAGCTTTCTTT.

The J gene is TRBJ2-3, the V gene TRBV5-1, with 7 bases fitting TRBD1. CDR1 and CDR2 (germline): SGHRS, YFSETQ. V lost 2 bases, J lost 3 bases, and 6 bases stayed unmatched. This CDR3 comprises 15 residues. DNA for the CDR3: TGCGCCAGCAGCTTTCGACAGGGTCGTACAGATACGCAGTATTTT. Its translation: CASSFRQGRTDTQYF.

This chain uses TRBV7-8 with TRBJ2-1; D not certain. Per the germline V gene, CDR1 is SGHVS and CDR2 is FQNEAQ. V was trimmed by 3 bases and J by 0 bases, leaving 6 bases between them. This CDR3 has 14 amino acids. The CDR3 loop is CASSFQSSYNEQFF. CDR3 bases: TGTGCCAGCAGCTTTCAGAGCTCCTACAATGAGCAGTTCTTC.

This clone came up once. The J gene is TRBJ2-6, the V gene TRBV29-1; D gene unclear. The CDR3 spans 13 residues. Per the germline V gene, CDR1 is SQVTM and CDR2 is ANQGSEA. Trimming took off 4 bases at V and 0 bases at J, with 4 bases between the two ends. CDR3 amino acids: CSVAGSGANVLTF. Written as DNA, the CDR3 is TGCAGCGTTGCGGGCTCTGGGGCCAACGTCCTGACTTTC.

This CDR3 is CASSLKRGYSTDTQYF. The CDR3 nucleotides read TGTGCCAGCAGCTTGAAAAGGGGGTATAGCACAGATACGCAGTATTTT. The rearrangement joins TRBV5-4 to TRBJ2-3; D possibly corresponds to TRBD1 (6 bases). Germline-derived CDR1 and CDR2 are SGHNT and YYREEE (reference sequence). Trimming took off 1 base at V and 0 bases at J, with 12 bases between the two ends. The CDR3 is made up of 16 amino acids.

The chain employs TRBV7-6 and TRBJ2-5; D is undetermined. CDR3 size: 14 residues. CDR1 is SGHVS, CDR2 FNYEAQ, per germline. V was clipped by 4 bases and J by 5 bases, with 14 bases between them. Here the CDR3 reads CASSSPEGKETQYF. As DNA, the CDR3 is TGTGCCAGCAGCTCCCCTGAAGGGAAGGAGACCCAGTACTTC.

J is TRBJ2-6 and V is TRBV7-9; D perhaps matches TRBD1 (6 bases). The CDR3 has 15 residues. The germline gives CDR1 SEHNR, CDR2 FQNEAQ (reference sequence). Trimming pared 0 bases from V and 5 bases from J, leaving 8 bases between. CDR3 residues: CASSLARGRANVLTF. The CDR3 DNA sequence: TGTGCCAGCAGCTTAGCCAGGGGCCGGGCCAACGTCCTGACTTTC.

The chain's CDR3 is CASSTRGRSDTQYF. As DNA, the CDR3 is TGTGCCAGTAGTACGAGGGGTAGATCAGATACGCAGTATTTT. The rearrangement joins TRBV19 to TRBJ2-3; either TRBD1 or TRBD2 may fit D (5 bases each). Germline V CDR1 and CDR2: LNHDA, SQIVND (reference sequence). This CDR3 has 14 residues. The V end lost 4 bases, the J end lost 4 bases, and 12 bases lay between the germline ends.

The chain carries TRBV9 and TRBJ2-7; a possible D gene is TRBD1 (7 bases). The CDR3 consists of 14 residues. The germline CDR1 and CDR2 sequences are SGDLS and YYNGEE. V was clipped by 3 bases and J by 2 bases, with 12 bases between them. This chain's CDR3 is CASSAGGLTYEQYF. The CDR3 DNA reads as TGTGCCAGCAGCGCAGGGGGGCTCACCTACGAGCAGTACTTC.

This clone was seen a few times. V and J are TRBV7-9 and TRBJ2-2; D possibly corresponds to TRBD2 (5 bases). The CDR3 extends over 14 amino acids. V shed 5 bases and J shed 4 bases, with 11 bases lying between them. Germline values: CDR1 SEHNR, CDR2 FQNEAQ (reference sequence). CDR3 sequence (DNA): TGTGCCAGCAGCCCCAGCGGAAGCACCGGGGAGCTGTTTTTT. It is translated as CASSPSGSTGELFF. Together with reference TRBV7-9 and TRBJ2-2, the CDR3 gives the full variable domain: DTGVSQNPRHKITKRGQNVTFRCDPISEHNRLYWYRQTLGQGPEFLTYFQNEAQLEKSRLLSDRFSAERPKGSFSTLEIQRTEQGDSAMYLCASSPSGSTGELFFGEGSRLTVL.

V usage is TRBV28 and J usage is TRBJ1-3, with D unresolved. The ends were cut back, 4 bases at V and 7 bases at J, with 5 bases in the middle. The CDR3 totals 11 residues. The V gene's germline CDR1 is MDHEN and CDR2 SYDVKM. The CDR3 loop is CASSSANTIYF. CDR3 nucleotides: TGTGCCAGCAGTTCGGCCAACACCATATATTTT.

The CDR3 bases are TGTGCCAGCAGTCCAACGGACAGGTTGAACACTGAAGCTTTCTTT. Translated, it gives CASSPTDRLNTEAFF. The chain employs TRBV28 and TRBJ1-1; TRBD1 matches at 7 bases. Germline values: CDR1 MDHEN, CDR2 SYDVKM. V lost 5 bases to trimming and J lost 0 bases; unmatched junction nucleotides: 6. The CDR3 contains 15 residues.

In its sample, this clone was seen once. V and J are TRBV7-2 and TRBJ1-5; D gene ambiguous. There are 15 residues in the CDR3. CDR1 and CDR2 from the germline V gene are SGHTA and FQGNSA. The V gene lost 5 bases and the J gene lost 6 bases, with 17 bases spanning the gap. The CDR3 DNA reads as TGTGCCAGCAGCCTATTCCGGTCCGGAGGTCAGCCCCAGCATTTT. Protein product: CASSLFRSGGQPQHF.

The CDR3 spells CASSLARTGGSYEQYF. DNA for the CDR3: TGTGCCAGCAGCTTAGCTAGGACAGGGGGCTCCTACGAGCAGTACTTC. The gene calls are TRBV7-2 and TRBJ2-7; 10 bases line up with TRBD1. Trimming removed 0 bases from V and 0 bases from J; junction bases left unmatched: 2. Looked up from germline, CDR1 is SGHTA and CDR2 is FQGNSA. The CDR3 covers 16 residues.

This clone was counted between two and nine times. The chain is built from TRBV28 and TRBJ1-5, with D uncertain. The CDR3 length is 12 residues. With 1 base removed from V and 6 bases from J, the gap between germline ends came to 4 bases. The germline CDR1 and CDR2 sequences are MDHEN and SYDVKM. The DNA of the CDR3 is TGTGCCAGCAGTTTATTGAGTCAGCCCCAGCATTTT. Protein product: CASSLLSQPQHF.

The rearrangement joins TRBV5-4 to TRBJ2-1, with D uncertain. With 4 bases removed from V and 10 bases from J, the gap between germline ends came to 12 bases. Per the germline V gene, CDR1 is SGHNT and CDR2 is YYREEE (reference sequence). CDR3 length: 12 residues. The CDR3 loop reads CASSEPAREQFF. The DNA for the CDR3 is TGTGCCAGCAGCGAACCAGCGAGGGAGCAGTTCTTC. The whole variable domain, remainder taken from reference TRBV5-4 and TRBJ2-1, is ETGVTQSPTHLIKTRGQQVTLRCSSQSGHNTVSWYQQALGQGPQFIFQYYREEENGRGNFPPRFSGLQFPNYSSELNVNALELDDSALYLCASSEPAREQFFGPGTRLTVL.

The table lists this clone with a few counts. The chain combines TRBV21-1 with TRBJ2-4; the table's D gene call, TRBD2, was not cross checked with the DNA. TRBV21-1 is a listed pseudogene. The CDR3 covers 16 residues. CDR3 residues: CASSKGGNGGKNIQYF. In nucleotides, the CDR3 is TGTGCCAGCAGCAAAGGGGGGAACGGGGGCAAAAACATTCAGTACTTC.

The chain recombines TRBV18 with TRBJ1-4, with a weak D call TRBD1 (6 bases). Germline values: CDR1 KGHSH, CDR2 LQKENI. V gave up 3 bases and J gave up 7 bases, with 15 bases separating them. The CDR3 extends over 15 amino acids. The CDR3 DNA reads as TGTGCCAGCTCACCTCCAGGGCAGGGGTTTGAAAAACTGTTTTTT. Amino acid sequence: CASSPPGQGFEKLFF.

This sequence joins TRBV19 and TRBJ1-1, with D possibly being TRBD1 (5 bases). Germline V gives CDR1 LNHDA, CDR2 SQIVND (reference sequence). The CDR3 covers 14 residues. Deletions cut 3 bases from V and 1 base from J, with 9 bases between. CDR3: CASSIRGRNTEAFF. The CDR3 nucleotides read TGTGCCAGTAGTATCCGGGGCAGGAACACTGAAGCTTTCTTT.

This chain connects TRBV7-9 to TRBJ2-7; 7 positions agree with TRBD1. The CDR3 loop spans 13 amino acids. Trimming removed 4 bases from V and 7 bases from J; junction bases left unmatched: 7. Germline V CDR1 and CDR2: SEHNR, FQNEAQ (reference sequence). The CDR3 spells CASSSDRAEEQYF. The CDR3 coding sequence is TGTGCCAGCAGCTCTGACAGGGCCGAGGAGCAGTACTTC. Full variable domain (outside the CDR3, taken from reference TRBV7-9 and TRBJ2-7): DTGVSQNPRHKITKRGQNVTFRCDPISEHNRLYWYRQTLGQGPEFLTYFQNEAQLEKSRLLSDRFSAERPKGSFSTLEIQRTEQGDSAMYLCASSSDRAEEQYFGPGTRLTVT.

V and J are TRBV6-6 and TRBJ1-5; 9 nucleotides align to TRBD1. V gave up 7 bases and J gave up 7 bases; unmatched junction bases: 8. The CDR3 length is 14 residues. Germline V lookup: CDR1 MNHNY, CDR2 SVGAGI (reference sequence). The CDR3 loop reads CASTGGDRVQPQHF. The CDR3 DNA sequence: TGTGCCAGCACGGGTGGGGACAGGGTACAGCCCCAGCATTTT.

In its sample, this clone was seen a few times. The chain links TRBV5-6 to TRBJ1-3, with D unresolved. The CDR3 length is 15 residues. Trimming left V 7 bases short and J 5 bases short, with 19 bases between. Germline V lookup: CDR1 SGHDT, CDR2 YYEEEE. CDR3 protein: CASGSTEPRRNTIYF. The CDR3 DNA sequence: TGTGCCAGCGGGTCAACTGAGCCTAGGCGAAACACCATATATTTT.

J is TRBJ1-4 and V is TRBV5-4; TRBD1 matches at 7 bases. This CDR3 is built from 14 residues. CDR1 SGHNT and CDR2 YYREEE come from the germline V gene (reference sequence). V lost 3 bases and J lost 2; bases outside the gene matches: 1. In DNA form, the CDR3 reads TGTGCCAGCAGCTCACAGGGGACTAATGAAAAACTGTTTTTT. Its protein product is CASSSQGTNEKLFF.

This chain uses TRBV19 with TRBJ2-7, with TRBD2 matching over 12 bases. The CDR3 is 17 residues long. Per germline, CDR1 LNHDA and CDR2 SQIVND (reference sequence). V lost 9 bases, J lost 5 bases, and 17 bases stayed unmatched. CDR3 DNA: TGTGCCAGCGCTCCTGTCCGCCTGTCTAGCGGGAGGGACGAGCAGTACTTC. Its protein is CASAPVRLSSGRDEQYF.

This sequence joins TRBV28 and TRBJ2-7; perhaps TRBD1 as D (5 bases). The CDR3 is 12 amino acids. Trimming took off 7 bases at V and 3 bases at J, with 10 bases between the two ends. The V gene's germline CDR1 is MDHEN and CDR2 SYDVKM. This chain's CDR3 is CASKGAVYEQYF. The DNA of the CDR3 is TGTGCCAGCAAAGGGGCAGTCTACGAGCAGTACTTC. Full variable domain (outside the CDR3, taken from reference TRBV28 and TRBJ2-7): DVKVTQSSRYLVKRTGEKVFLECVQDMDHENMFWYRQDPGLGLRLIYFSYDVKMKEKGDIPEGYSVSREKKERFSLILESASTNQTSMYLCASKGAVYEQYFGPGTRLTVT.